What follows describes a single TCR beta chain. This clonotype was counted a single time. Its antigen is still unknown. A read error may explain this, as a much larger clone is one base away. V is reduced by 3 bases and J by 4 bases, leaving a spacing of 15 bases between them. CDR3 length: 15 amino acids, cysteine to phenylalanine. Only the CDR3 DNA stays, 45 bases, in frame from base 1. CDR1 and CDR2, looked up from the germline V gene, are SGHRS and YFSETQ. The data were taken from a study of human T cells and chemical hapten exposure (dated by TCRdb to the early 2020s). At the level of the whole study: For sensitization, 2% DPC in acetone was applied to a 2 cm by 2 cm area of upper inner arm skin. Throughout the study period of about 25 weeks, patients also received therapeutic DPC doses to the scalp every week. Patch testing was performed on the upper back with Finn chambers containing 0.01% DPC, and the patch tests were scored after 6 days according to International Contact Dermatitis Research Group standards. Alopecia areata with under or over 50% scalp involvement, alopecia totalis and alopecia universalis were represented in the patient cohort, which was mostly female. Libraries were combined into a pool for sequencing, and differences in TCR yield between samples came mainly from small differences in library volumes within the pool. Peripheral blood TCR repertoire changes were tracked in vivo in alopecia patients during primary and secondary sensitization to the hapten diphenylcyclopropenone (DPC). Blood samples were taken from patients before sensitization (week 0) and then at 2, 6 and about 24 weeks after DPC sensitization. About 28 alopecia patients gave blood for TCR sequencing at one to four time points (pre-sensitization, 2, 6 and 24 weeks).

The sample's time point, from its label and the paper: patch test 1, 2 weeks after DPC sensitization. This specimen's treatment or condition label, per the study, means: therapeutic diphenylcyclopropenone sensitization with weekly scalp DPC. At every patch-test visit, the blood draw took place before the patch test was put on. To be eligible, patients had to be aged 18 to 70, diagnosed with alopecia and judged suitable for DPC therapy, while pregnant patients were excluded. Unfractionated whole blood was collected in Tempus Blood RNA tubes, and total RNA was extracted from that blood. Libraries came from RACE. The instrument was a NextSeq 500. Library preparation attached unique molecular identifiers to individual cDNA molecules for quantitative, reproducible TCR counting. Each blood RNA sample was used to sequence both TCR alpha and TCR beta chains. For the original study's pipeline: The median number of TCRs per sample was approximately 98,000, ranging from 23,224 to 690,600. V, J and CDR3 annotation of the TCR reads was carried out using the Decombinator software suite. To make PS versus PT1 abundance plots, every sample was subsampled to the same number of TCRs (28,000). Expanded TCRs were defined as absent before sensitization and observed at least eight times at the 2-week time point. The raw public reads went through TCRdb reprocessing: fastp at Q25, MiXCR clone calling, in-frame beta chains kept. One record per CDR3 amino acid sequence lists the most common genes and DNA. TCRdb's processing, not the study's, gives the V and J calls here. Recorded for this sample are 150,000 or so distinct CDR3 sequences; about 14% of them occurred a single time. About 1.7% of the sample rests with the top ten.

The paper as a whole reports these results and caveats: Repeated subsampling changed both the strength of the expansion versus patch-test correlation and the threshold at which the correlation became significant. No change with DPC sensitization was found in the number of TCRs above 1 in 1000 frequency, and no evidence of global repertoire structure alterations was found. All patients had alopecia, a presumed autoimmune disease, so their immune response might differ from that of healthy individuals. Patch test score was positively correlated with the number of PT1 expanded TCRs, with significance at thresholds 8, 16 and 32 but not at 4. Significantly more large CDR3 similarity clusters were formed by expanded TCRs than by pre-sensitization or healthy control sets, consistent with antigen-driven responses.

This sequence originates from a woman aged 25-40 years with alopecia areata. Some clones in this sample may be carry-over from other donors' samples. The input for sequencing was whole blood, taken in connection with sensitization to the hapten diphenylcyclopropenone (DPC). The rearrangement combines TRBV5-1 with TRBJ2-3; a tentative D match to TRBD2 spans 6 bases. CDR3 region: CASSSGGRTSDTQYF. The DNA sequence reads TGCGCCAGCAGCTCCGGTGGGAGGACTTCAGATACGCAGTATTTT.